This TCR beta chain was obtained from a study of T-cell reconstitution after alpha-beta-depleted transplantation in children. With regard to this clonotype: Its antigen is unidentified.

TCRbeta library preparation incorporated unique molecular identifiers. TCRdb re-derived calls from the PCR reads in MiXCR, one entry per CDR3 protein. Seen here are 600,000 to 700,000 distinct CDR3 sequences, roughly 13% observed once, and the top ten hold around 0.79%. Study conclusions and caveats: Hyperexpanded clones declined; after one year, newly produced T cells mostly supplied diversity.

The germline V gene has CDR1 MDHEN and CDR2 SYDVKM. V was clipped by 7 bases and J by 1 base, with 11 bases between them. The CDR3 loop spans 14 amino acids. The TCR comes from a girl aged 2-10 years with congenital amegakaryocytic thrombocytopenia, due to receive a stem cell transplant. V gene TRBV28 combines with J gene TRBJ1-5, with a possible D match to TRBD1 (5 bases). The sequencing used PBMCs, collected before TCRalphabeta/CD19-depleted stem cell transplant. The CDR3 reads CASIETASNQPQHF. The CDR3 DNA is TGTGCCAGCATAGAGACAGCAAGCAATCAGCCCCAGCATTTT.